At least ten counts were recorded for the clone carrying this T cell receptor beta chain. Its antigen is undetermined. CDR1 is SGHVS, CDR2 FQNEAQ, per germline. There are 16 residues in the CDR3. V gave up 3 bases and J gave up 5 bases; unmatched junction bases: 10. This record belongs to a study of T cells after yellow fever vaccination. TCRdb itself ran the 5' RACE reads through MiXCR, one entry per CDR3 protein. The sample has about 150,000 distinct CDR3 sequences; 6.2% are singletons. Overall study findings and caveats: Booster samples showed a return of most primary-vaccination clones (roughly 96% CD4, 80% to 90% CD8).

The sequence derives from a man aged 18 to 30 who received the YFV17D yellow fever vaccine. Material: CD4+ T cells sorted from PBMCs, obtained on the day of the first yellow fever vaccination. The chain recombines TRBV7-8 with TRBJ2-5; 9 bases fit TRBD2. As DNA, the CDR3 is TGTGCCAGCAGCTTGTCCCTTGGGACTAGCTTGGAGACCCAGTACTTC. Its protein product is CASSLSLGTSLETQYF.